This TCR beta chain was profiled in a study of blood T cell repertoires in COVID-19. Study information: PBMCs, B-cell-depleted T cells, or T cells provided the cDNA or gDNA that made up the material.

The recovered donors of Cohort 3 showed two negative PCRs, clearance, or symptom resolution. As originally analysed: Reference gene primer amplification in the assay estimated nucleated cell counts. The repertoire was sequenced with immunoSEQ multiplex PCR; TCRdb's copy has only in-frame clones and lacks some. V, J and clone size reflect that table, while D and trimming were determined from the DNA. The sample includes almost 400,000 clones, about nine tenths of them seen just once. CDR1 LGHDT and CDR2 YNNKEL come from the germline V gene (reference sequence). The CDR3 contains 16 residues. J lost 3 bases, V lost 0 bases, and 3 bases had no gene match.

Specimen: PBMCs or T cells enriched from blood (not recorded which). V usage is TRBV3-1 (or the pseudogene TRBV3-2) and J usage is TRBJ2-1, with 9 bases that match TRBD1. The sequence was obtained from a woman in her twenties or thirties who had recovered from COVID-19. The CDR3 nucleotides are TGTGCCAGCAGCCAAGAGGGACAGGGAGGCTACAATGAGCAGTTCTTC. Translation gives CASSQEGQGGYNEQFF.